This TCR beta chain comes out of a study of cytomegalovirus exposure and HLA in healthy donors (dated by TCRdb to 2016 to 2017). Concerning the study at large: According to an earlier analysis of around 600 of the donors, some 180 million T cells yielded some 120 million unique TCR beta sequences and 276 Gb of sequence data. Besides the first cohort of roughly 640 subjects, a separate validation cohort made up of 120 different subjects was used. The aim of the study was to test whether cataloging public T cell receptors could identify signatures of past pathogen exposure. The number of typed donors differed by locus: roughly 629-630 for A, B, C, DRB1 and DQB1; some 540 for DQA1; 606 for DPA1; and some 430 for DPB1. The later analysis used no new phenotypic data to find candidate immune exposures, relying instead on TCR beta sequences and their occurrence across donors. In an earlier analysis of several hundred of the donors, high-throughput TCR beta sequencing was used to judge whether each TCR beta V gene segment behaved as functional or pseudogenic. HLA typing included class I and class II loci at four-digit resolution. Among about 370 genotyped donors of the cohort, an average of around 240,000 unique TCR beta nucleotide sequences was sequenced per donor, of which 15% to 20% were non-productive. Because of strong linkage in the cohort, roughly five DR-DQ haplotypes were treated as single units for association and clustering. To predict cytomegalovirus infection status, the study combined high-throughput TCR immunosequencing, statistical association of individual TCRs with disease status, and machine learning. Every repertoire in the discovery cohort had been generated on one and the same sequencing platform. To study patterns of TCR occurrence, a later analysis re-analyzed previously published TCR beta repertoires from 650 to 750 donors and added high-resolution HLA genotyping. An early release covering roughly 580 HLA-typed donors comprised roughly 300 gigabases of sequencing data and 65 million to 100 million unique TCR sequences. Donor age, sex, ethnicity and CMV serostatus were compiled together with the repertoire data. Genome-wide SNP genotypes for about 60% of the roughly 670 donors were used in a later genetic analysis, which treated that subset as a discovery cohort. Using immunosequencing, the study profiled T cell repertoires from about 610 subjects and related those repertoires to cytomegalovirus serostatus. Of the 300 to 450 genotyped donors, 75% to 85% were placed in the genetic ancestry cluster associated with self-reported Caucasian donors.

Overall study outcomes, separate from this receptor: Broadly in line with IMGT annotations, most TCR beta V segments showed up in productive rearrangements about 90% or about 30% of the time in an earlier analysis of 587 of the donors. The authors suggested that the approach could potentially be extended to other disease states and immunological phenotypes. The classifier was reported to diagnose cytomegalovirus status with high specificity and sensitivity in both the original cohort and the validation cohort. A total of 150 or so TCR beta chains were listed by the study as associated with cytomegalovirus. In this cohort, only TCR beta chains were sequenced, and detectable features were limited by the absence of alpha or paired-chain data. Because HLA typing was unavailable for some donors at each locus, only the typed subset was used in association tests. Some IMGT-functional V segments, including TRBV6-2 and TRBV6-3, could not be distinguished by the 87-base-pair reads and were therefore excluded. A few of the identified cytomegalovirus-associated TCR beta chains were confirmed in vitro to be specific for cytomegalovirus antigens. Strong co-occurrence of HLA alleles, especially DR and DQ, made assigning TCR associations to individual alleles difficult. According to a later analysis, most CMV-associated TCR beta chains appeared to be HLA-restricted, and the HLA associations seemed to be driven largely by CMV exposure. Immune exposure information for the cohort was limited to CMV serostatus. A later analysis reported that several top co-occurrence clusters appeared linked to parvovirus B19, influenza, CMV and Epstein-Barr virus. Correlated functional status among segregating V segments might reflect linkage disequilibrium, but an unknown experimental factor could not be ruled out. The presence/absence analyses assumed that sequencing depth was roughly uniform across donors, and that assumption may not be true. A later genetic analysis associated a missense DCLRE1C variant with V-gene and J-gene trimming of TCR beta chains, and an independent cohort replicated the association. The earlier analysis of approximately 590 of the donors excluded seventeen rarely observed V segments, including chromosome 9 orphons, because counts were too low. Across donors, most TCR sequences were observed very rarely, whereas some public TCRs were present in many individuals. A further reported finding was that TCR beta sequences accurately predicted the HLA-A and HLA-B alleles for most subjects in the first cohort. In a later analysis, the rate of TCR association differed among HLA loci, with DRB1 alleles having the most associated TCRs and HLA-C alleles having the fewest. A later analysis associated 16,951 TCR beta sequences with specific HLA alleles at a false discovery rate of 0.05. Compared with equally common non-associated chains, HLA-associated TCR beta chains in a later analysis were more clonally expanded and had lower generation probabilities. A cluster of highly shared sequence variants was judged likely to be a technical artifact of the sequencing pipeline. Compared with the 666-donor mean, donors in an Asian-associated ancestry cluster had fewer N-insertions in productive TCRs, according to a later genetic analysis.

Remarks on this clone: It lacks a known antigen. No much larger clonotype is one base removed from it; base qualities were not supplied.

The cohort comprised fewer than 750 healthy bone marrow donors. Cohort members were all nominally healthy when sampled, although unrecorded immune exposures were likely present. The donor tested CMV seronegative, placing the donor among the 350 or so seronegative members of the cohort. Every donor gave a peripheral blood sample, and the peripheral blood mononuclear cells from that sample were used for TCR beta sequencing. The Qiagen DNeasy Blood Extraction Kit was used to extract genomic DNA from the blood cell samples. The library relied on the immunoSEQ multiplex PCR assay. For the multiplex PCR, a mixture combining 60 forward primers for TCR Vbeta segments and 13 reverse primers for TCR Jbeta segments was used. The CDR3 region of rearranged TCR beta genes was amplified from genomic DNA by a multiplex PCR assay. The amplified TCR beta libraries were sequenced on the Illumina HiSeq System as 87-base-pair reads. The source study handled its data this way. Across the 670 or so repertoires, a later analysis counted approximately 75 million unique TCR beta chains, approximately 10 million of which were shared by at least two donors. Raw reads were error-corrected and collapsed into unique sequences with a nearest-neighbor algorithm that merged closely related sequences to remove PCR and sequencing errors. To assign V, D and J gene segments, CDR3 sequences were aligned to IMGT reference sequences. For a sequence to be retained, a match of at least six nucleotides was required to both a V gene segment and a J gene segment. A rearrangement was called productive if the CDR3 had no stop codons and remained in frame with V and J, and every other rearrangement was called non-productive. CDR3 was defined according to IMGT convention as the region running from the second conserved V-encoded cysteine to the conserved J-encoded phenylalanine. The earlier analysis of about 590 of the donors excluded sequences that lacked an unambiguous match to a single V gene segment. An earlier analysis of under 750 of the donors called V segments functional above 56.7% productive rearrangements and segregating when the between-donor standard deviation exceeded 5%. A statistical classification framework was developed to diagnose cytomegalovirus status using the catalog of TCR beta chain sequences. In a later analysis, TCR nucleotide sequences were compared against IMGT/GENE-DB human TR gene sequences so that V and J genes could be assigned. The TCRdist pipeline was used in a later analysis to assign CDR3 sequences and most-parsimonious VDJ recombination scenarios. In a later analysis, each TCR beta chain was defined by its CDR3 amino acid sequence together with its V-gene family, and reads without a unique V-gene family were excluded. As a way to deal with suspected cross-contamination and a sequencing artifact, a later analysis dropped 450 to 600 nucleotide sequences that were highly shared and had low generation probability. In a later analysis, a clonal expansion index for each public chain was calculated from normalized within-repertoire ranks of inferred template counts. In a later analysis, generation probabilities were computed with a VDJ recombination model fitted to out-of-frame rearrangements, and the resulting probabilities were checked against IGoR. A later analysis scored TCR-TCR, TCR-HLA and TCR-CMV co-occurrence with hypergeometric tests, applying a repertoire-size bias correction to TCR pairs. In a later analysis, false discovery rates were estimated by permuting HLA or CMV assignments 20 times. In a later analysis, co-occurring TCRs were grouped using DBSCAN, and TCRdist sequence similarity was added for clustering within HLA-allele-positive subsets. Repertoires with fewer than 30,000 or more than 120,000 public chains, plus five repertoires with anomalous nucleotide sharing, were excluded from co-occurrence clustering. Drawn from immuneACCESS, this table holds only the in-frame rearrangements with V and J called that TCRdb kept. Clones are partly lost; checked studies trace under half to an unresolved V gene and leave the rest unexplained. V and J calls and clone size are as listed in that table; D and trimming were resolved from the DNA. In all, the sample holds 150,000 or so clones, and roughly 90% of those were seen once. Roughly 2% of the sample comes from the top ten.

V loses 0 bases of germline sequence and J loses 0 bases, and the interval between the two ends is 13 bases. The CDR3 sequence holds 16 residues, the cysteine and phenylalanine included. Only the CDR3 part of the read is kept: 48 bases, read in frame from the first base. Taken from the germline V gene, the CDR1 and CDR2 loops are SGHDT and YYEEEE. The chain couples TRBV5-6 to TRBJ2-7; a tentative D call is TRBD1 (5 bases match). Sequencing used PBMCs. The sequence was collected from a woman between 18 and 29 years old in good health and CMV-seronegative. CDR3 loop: CASSLVQGSSSYEQYF. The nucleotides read TGTGCCAGCAGCTTGGTGCAGGGCTCGAGCTCCTACGAGCAGTACTTC.